In this sample, the clone carrying this T cell receptor (beta chain) turned up once. The CDR3 has 14 amino acids. V dropped 4 bases and J dropped 3 bases, with 13 bases sitting between them. Germline V gives CDR1 MDHEN, CDR2 SYDVKM. This entry comes from a study of blood T cell repertoires in COVID-19. Study as a whole: The analysed material was cDNA or gDNA that came from T cells, B-cell-depleted T cells, or PBMCs.

This table comes from immunoSEQ multiplex PCR, and its TCRdb copy is limited to in-frame clones, with some not included. The sample holds tens of thousands of clones, about 90% seen once. This clonotype was obtained from a woman older than 75 with active or convalescent COVID-19. The sequenced sample was peripheral blood. The V gene is TRBV28, the J gene TRBJ2-7, with D possibly matching TRBD1 (7 bases). The CDR3 DNA reads TGTGCCAGCAGTTCCTACAGGGGACTCTACGAGCAGTACTTC. Residues: CASSSYRGLYEQYF. Full variable domain (outside the CDR3, taken from reference TRBV28 and TRBJ2-7): DVKVTQSSRYLVKRTGEKVFLECVQDMDHENMFWYRQDPGLGLRLIYFSYDVKMKEKGDIPEGYSVSREKKERFSLILESASTNQTSMYLCASSSYRGLYEQYFGPGTRLTVT.